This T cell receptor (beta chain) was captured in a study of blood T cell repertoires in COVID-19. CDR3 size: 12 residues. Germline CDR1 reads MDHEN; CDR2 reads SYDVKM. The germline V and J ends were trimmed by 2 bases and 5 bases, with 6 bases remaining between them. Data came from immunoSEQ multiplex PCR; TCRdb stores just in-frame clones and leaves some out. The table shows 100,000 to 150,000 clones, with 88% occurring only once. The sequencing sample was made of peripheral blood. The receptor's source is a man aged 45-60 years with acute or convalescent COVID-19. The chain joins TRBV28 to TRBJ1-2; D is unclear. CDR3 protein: CASSLAQYGYTF. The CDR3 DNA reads TGTGCCAGCAGTTTAGCACAGTATGGCTACACCTTC.